This TCR beta chain was sequenced for a study of T cells in Graves' hyperthyroidism and ophthalmopathy. Study in general: The authors collected peripheral blood at initial diagnosis, before any treatment. General study points: The model anticipated ophthalmopathy a median around six months pre-onset.

Patients aged 18 to 65 had newly diagnosed hyperthyroidism that had lasted under 2 months. Uncontrolled infection, other autoimmune disease, pregnancy or lactation barred patients from enrollment. This clonotype appeared many times. Its target is not known. CDR1 is SGHRS and CDR2 is YFSETQ in the germline V gene. There are 13 residues in the CDR3. V lost 6 bases to trimming and J lost 3 bases, with 12 bases between them. RNA transcripts were the template for amplifying TCR beta CDR3 regions. HTBI primers were employed in a first-round RT-PCR of the TCR CDR3. TCRdb passed the multiplex PCR reads through MiXCR, listing each CDR3 protein once. The sample gives about 210,000 distinct CDR3 sequences, 15% to 20% of which show up once; roughly 53% is in the top ten.

Sequences were obtained from blood. V usage is TRBV5-1 and J usage is TRBJ1-1, with D unresolved. This TCR was recovered from a man between 45 and 60 years old with Graves' hyperthyroidism. CDR3 in amino acids: CASTLNQDTEAFF. DNA of the CDR3: TGCGCCAGCACACTTAACCAGGACACTGAAGCTTTCTTT.